The next 15 T cell receptor beta chains were all read from a single sample in a study of blood T cell repertoires in COVID-19. Sequencing used immunoSEQ multiplex PCR; TCRdb keeps in-frame clones, though not all of them. The repertoire has 250,000 or so clones, around 88% of them found once; the top ten carry around 1.5%. Sequencing input: peripheral blood. The receptors come from an elderly man with acute or convalescent COVID-19.

The chain uses TRBV19 and TRBJ1-2; weak D call: TRBD1 (6 bases). Per germline, CDR1 LNHDA and CDR2 SQIVND (reference sequence). CDR3 length: 16 amino acids. The V end lost 5 bases, the J end lost 7 bases, and 23 bases lay between the germline ends. CDR3 sequence: CASSVLGQTSPGGYTF. Written as DNA, the CDR3 is TGTGCCAGTAGTGTCTTAGGACAGACCTCGCCAGGTGGCTACACCTTC. Based on the CDR3 plus reference TRBV19 and TRBJ1-2, the full variable domain is DGGITQSPKYLFRKEGQNVTLSCEQNLNHDAMYWYRQDPGQGLRLIYYSQIVNDFQKGDIAEGYSVSREKKESFPLTVTSAQKNPTAFYLCASSVLGQTSPGGYTFGSGTRLTVV.

The genes are TRBV6-1 and TRBJ1-1; D is possibly TRBD1 (5 bases). Germline CDR1 reads MNHNS; CDR2 reads SASEGT. V lost 3 bases, J lost 10 bases, and 15 bases lay in between. This CDR3 is 13 amino acids long. For the CDR3, the DNA is TGTGCCAGCAGTGATAGTCGGGGGAGCGGAGCTTTCTTT. Translation: CASSDSRGSGAFF.

This clone appeared a single time. The chain combines TRBV7-6 with TRBJ2-5; TRBD1 matches at 10 bases. Germline CDR1 SGHVS, CDR2 FNYEAQ. This CDR3 has 13 amino acids. V gave up 4 bases and J gave up 5 bases; unmatched junction bases: 1. The DNA of the CDR3 is TGTGCCAGCAGCTGGGGACAGGGGGAGACCCAGTACTTC. Translating it yields CASSWGQGETQYF.

In its sample, this clone was seen a few times. The CDR3 reads CATQGEAGELFF. The CDR3, as DNA: TGTGCCACCCAAGGGGAGGCCGGGGAGCTGTTTTTT. This chain links TRBV6-6 with TRBJ2-2, with D possibly matching TRBD2 (6 bases). V was clipped by 10 bases and J by 6 bases, with 12 bases between them. CDR3 length: 12 residues. The germline V gene encodes CDR1 MNHNY and CDR2 SVGAGI (reference sequence).

The rearrangement joins TRBV23-1 to TRBJ2-4; tentatively, D is TRBD1 (6 bases). TRBV23-1 falls under the ORF class, with uncertain function. The CDR3 covers 17 residues. The germline V and J ends were trimmed by 2 bases and 5 bases, with 19 bases remaining between them. Here the CDR3 DNA reads TGCGCCAGCAGTCAAGATAGGACCTTTGGGGGCGAAAACATTCAGTACTTC. Residues: CASSQDRTFGGENIQYF.

This clone was seen more than once but under ten times. The DNA of the CDR3 is TGTGCCAGCAGTTCCTATGGGGTAGCGGGAGCAAACACCGGGGAGCTGTTTTTT. Translation: CASSSYGVAGANTGELFF. V usage is TRBV28 and J usage is TRBJ2-2; 9 bases line up with TRBD2. The J segment lost 2 bases and the V segment lost 4 bases, leaving 11 bases of the junction unmatched. Germline V lookup: CDR1 MDHEN, CDR2 SYDVKM. This CDR3 has 18 amino acids.

V and J are TRBV29-1 and TRBJ1-5, with D perhaps matching TRBD1 (6 bases). The CDR3 extends over 14 amino acids. Germline-derived CDR1 and CDR2 are SQVTM and ANQGSEA. With 5 bases removed from V and 1 base from J, the gap between germline ends came to 12 bases. In DNA form, the CDR3 reads TGCAGCGTTTTGATAGGACAGAGCAATCAGCCCCAGCATTTT. Amino acid sequence: CSVLIGQSNQPQHF.

The gene calls are TRBV4-1 and TRBJ1-5; no clear D gene. Trimming took 5 bases from V and 4 from J, leaving 9 bases between them. The CDR3 runs 13 residues. Germline values: CDR1 MGHRA, CDR2 YSYEKL. The CDR3 nucleotides are TGCGCCAGCAGCTTTAAAATAAATCAGCCCCAGCATTTT. Amino acid sequence: CASSFKINQPQHF.

The chain couples TRBV3-1 (or the pseudogene TRBV3-2) to TRBJ2-5; 12 nucleotides align to TRBD2. The junction had 5 bases not matched to a gene; V was cut back by 4 bases and J by 5 bases. The V gene's germline CDR1 is LGHDT and CDR2 YNNKEL (reference sequence). The CDR3 consists of 15 residues. CDR3 loop: CASSRRLAGEETQYF. The CDR3 DNA follows: TGTGCCAGCAGCCGTCGACTAGCGGGAGAGGAGACCCAGTACTTC.

Concerning this clone: Other DNA sequences from this sample encode an identical CDR3 as well. This chain links TRBV5-5 with TRBJ2-5, with a tentative D call TRBD2 (6 bases). V was trimmed by 0 bases and J by 0 bases, leaving 6 bases between them. The CDR3 sequence is 14 residues long. The germline CDR1 and CDR2 sequences are SGHKS and YYEKEE (reference sequence). As DNA, the CDR3 is TGTGCCAGCAGCTTGGGACTAGACCAAGAGACCCAGTACTTC. As protein: CASSLGLDQETQYF.

Worth noting for this clone: At one of its ends the junction is not consistent with the germline gene, which may arise from a read error. V and J are TRBV19 and TRBJ2-2; D gene ambiguous. The CDR3 consists of 12 residues. The germline V gene has CDR1 LNHDA and CDR2 SQIVND (reference sequence). The CDR3 protein is CASSVNIGELFF. The CDR3 nucleotides are TGTGCCAGTAGTGTAAACATCGGGGAGCTGTTTTTT.

The rearrangement links TRBV28 to TRBJ2-2; D is ambiguous. Trimming shortened V by 4 bases and J by 7 bases, and 4 bases separated the two germline ends. Germline V lookup: CDR1 MDHEN, CDR2 SYDVKM. The CDR3 extends over 11 amino acids. CDR3 nucleotides: TGTGCCAGCAGTTCCATCGGGGAGCTGTTTTTT. Translation gives CASSSIGELFF.

The genes are TRBV6-2 or TRBV6-3 and TRBJ2-1; 9 bases are a match to TRBD2. The CDR3 has 15 amino acids. Germline CDR1 reads MNHEY; CDR2 reads SVGEGT. The trim removed 5 bases at V and 7 bases at J, leaving 9 bases unmatched. The CDR3 DNA is TGTGCCAGCAGTAACATTGGTACTAGCGGGAATGAGCAGTTCTTC. It yields the protein CASSNIGTSGNEQFF.

The J gene is TRBJ1-1, the V gene TRBV6-5; no firm D call. Trimming left V 7 bases short and J 7 bases short, with 22 bases between. Germline V gene data show CDR1 as MNHEY and CDR2 as SVGAGI. CDR3 length equals 15 residues. CDR3: CASNYVSTGLREAFF. The CDR3 nucleotides read TGTGCCAGCAACTACGTATCAACCGGACTACGTGAAGCTTTCTTT.

This chain connects TRBV29-1 to TRBJ1-2; 11 bases are a match to TRBD1. Germline trimming cut 5 bases from V and 8 bases from J; bases unmatched to any gene: 10. Germline CDR1 is SQVTM and CDR2 is ANQGSEA. This CDR3 has 14 amino acids. The chain's CDR3 is CSVRTGGAFEGYTF. In nucleotides, the CDR3 is TGCAGCGTTAGGACAGGGGGCGCGTTTGAGGGCTACACCTTC.